One and the same sample provided the 14 T cell receptor beta chains below, sequenced in a study of cytomegalovirus exposure and HLA in healthy donors. PCR used 60 Vbeta primers and 13 Jbeta primers. TCRdb keeps only in-frame clones here, not all; method: immunoSEQ multiplex PCR. This table holds tens of thousands of clones. Material for sequencing was PBMCs. Receptor source: a man aged 40-49 years in good health and CMV-seronegative.

The chain is built from TRBV5-5 and TRBJ1-5; weak D call: TRBD1 (5 bases). The germline V gene has CDR1 SGHKS and CDR2 YYEKEE (reference sequence). With 4 bases removed from V and 6 bases from J, the gap between germline ends came to 17 bases. The CDR3 length is 15 residues. CDR3: CASSLLAQGGQPQHF. CDR3 nucleotide sequence: TGTGCCAGCAGCCTCCTCGCGCAGGGAGGTCAGCCCCAGCATTTT.

This chain links TRBV6-5 with TRBJ1-3, with D uncertain. V lost 5 bases to trimming and J lost 7 bases, with 12 bases between them. Germline-derived CDR1 and CDR2 are MNHEY and SVGAGI. CDR3 length equals 13 residues. The DNA of the CDR3 is TGTGCCAGCAGTCCTACCGTTCGGAACACCATATATTTT. It encodes CASSPTVRNTIYF.

The chain employs TRBV30 and TRBJ1-2, with 10 bases fitting TRBD1. CDR3 length equals 13 residues. With V trimmed by 0 bases and J by 8 bases, 3 bases remained unmatched. Per germline, CDR1 GTSNPN and CDR2 SVGIG (reference sequence). CDR3 protein: CAWSVGTGDGYTF. In DNA, the CDR3 is TGTGCCTGGAGTGTTGGGACAGGGGACGGCTACACCTTC.

This rearrangement joins TRBV29-1 to TRBJ1-6; maybe TRBD1 (5 bases). This CDR3 spans 18 amino acids. Trimming shortened V by 0 bases and J by 8 bases, and 23 bases separated the two germline ends. In germline, CDR1 is SQVTM, CDR2 ANQGSEA. CDR3 amino acids: CSVEDRGEWAGRDSPLHF. CDR3 DNA sequence: TGCAGCGTTGAAGATCGGGGGGAATGGGCAGGGAGGGATTCACCCCTCCACTTT. Drawing the rest from reference TRBV29-1 and TRBJ1-6, the complete variable domain is SAVISQKPSRDICQRGTSLTIQCQVDSQVTMMFWYRQQPGQSLTLIATANQGSEATYESGFVIDKFPISRPNLTFSTLTVSNMSPEDSSIYLCSVEDRGEWAGRDSPLHFGNGTRLTVT.

The chain carries TRBV5-1 and TRBJ2-3; a weak D match, TRBD2 (6 bases). This CDR3 region has 16 residues. Germline V gene lookup returns CDR1 SGHRS and CDR2 YFSETQ. Trimming took 3 bases from V and 6 from J, leaving 20 bases between them. CDR3 nucleotides: TGCGCCAGCAGCTCCCATGGGGACCTAGCGACCGATACGCAGTATTTT. Its translation: CASSSHGDLATDTQYF.

The rearrangement uses TRBV30 and TRBJ2-1, with a weak D call TRBD1 (9 bases). The CDR3 is 15 amino acids. Germline loops: CDR1 GTSNPN, CDR2 SVGIG (reference sequence). Trimming took off 2 bases at V and 10 bases at J, with 21 bases between the two ends. This chain's CDR3 is CAWSRGLDGTGEQFF. The CDR3 DNA follows: TGTGCCTGGAGTCGGGGACTAGATGGGACAGGGGAGCAGTTCTTC.

The chain has TRBV27 and TRBJ1-2; 8 bases agree with TRBD1. V lost 4 bases to trimming and J lost 6 bases; unmatched junction nucleotides: 4. The CDR3 sequence is 13 residues long. Germline values: CDR1 MNHEY, CDR2 SMNVEV (reference sequence). The CDR3 nucleotides read TGTGCCAGCAGTTATGGACAGGGAGATGGCTACACCTTC. Translating gives CASSYGQGDGYTF.

The chain is built from TRBV19 and TRBJ2-7, with 8 bases fitting TRBD2. Unmatched junction bases numbered 7, after V lost 9 bases and J lost 6 bases. The germline V gene has CDR1 LNHDA and CDR2 SQIVND (reference sequence). The CDR3 has 12 amino acids. The CDR3 sequence: CASRSAGGEQYF. DNA for the CDR3: TGTGCCAGCCGATCGGCGGGGGGCGAGCAGTACTTC.

This chain connects TRBV7-9 to TRBJ2-4, with D perhaps matching TRBD1 (6 bases). This CDR3 contains 13 residues. In germline, CDR1 is SEHNR, CDR2 FQNEAQ (reference sequence). V shed 6 bases and J shed 7 bases, with 13 bases lying between them. The CDR3 region has the DNA TGTGCCAGCAGGCAAACAGGGCAGAACATTCAGTACTTC. This encodes CASRQTGQNIQYF.

The chain couples TRBV6-1 to TRBJ2-5, with D maybe TRBD2 (5 bases). Trimming removed 8 bases at V and 5 bases at J, with 12 bases between. Germline CDR1 reads MNHNS; CDR2 reads SASEGT. The CDR3 consists of 12 residues. In DNA form, the CDR3 reads TGTGCCAGCTCGGGGTCCCGGGAGACCCAGTACTTC. This sequence encodes CASSGSRETQYF.

The chain combines TRBV27 with TRBJ2-6; D perhaps matches TRBD1 (6 bases). From germline, CDR1 is MNHEY and CDR2 SMNVEV (reference sequence). The CDR3 covers 17 residues. Trimming left V 4 bases short and J 4 bases short, with 17 bases between. The CDR3 here is CASSSLDSSTGANVLTF. The CDR3 DNA is TGTGCCAGCAGTTCTTTGGACAGTTCGACCGGGGCCAACGTCCTGACTTTC.

The chain carries TRBV27 and TRBJ2-1; 10 bases map to TRBD1. Germline values: CDR1 MNHEY, CDR2 SMNVEV (reference sequence). The CDR3 spans 16 residues. J lost 8 bases, V lost 5 bases, and 12 bases had no gene match. For the CDR3, the DNA is TGTGCCAGCAGTCACCAAAGTCCCGGGACAGGGGATGAGCAGTTCTTC. It specifies CASSHQSPGTGDEQFF.

The chain uses TRBV2 and TRBJ1-4; perhaps TRBD1 as D (5 bases). This CDR3 has 13 amino acids. Trimming stripped 6 bases from V and 3 bases from J, with 8 bases between. The V gene's germline CDR1 is SNHLY and CDR2 FYNNEI. This CDR3 reads CASRRGSNEKLFF. CDR3 DNA: TGTGCCAGCAGGCGGGGCTCTAATGAAAAACTGTTTTTT.

The chain joins TRBV7-9 to TRBJ1-6; D gene unclear. Looked up from germline, CDR1 is SEHNR and CDR2 is FQNEAQ (reference sequence). The germline V and J ends were trimmed by 1 base and 3 bases, with 10 bases remaining between them. There are 16 residues in the CDR3. The CDR3: CASSLDREGYNSPLHF. The CDR3, as DNA: TGTGCCAGCAGCTTAGACCGGGAAGGCTATAATTCACCCCTCCACTTT.